The rows below give T cell receptor beta chains drawn from one sample of a study of blood T cells in healthy people across ages. Via MiXCR, TCRdb re-called the 5' RACE reads, giving one row per CDR3 protein. This sample carries approximately 800,000 distinct CDR3 sequences, 46% of them seen once, and the ten largest clones take roughly 20%. Sequencing was performed on blood. The origin of the receptors is a man aged 80 or over in good health. Each CDR3 is given with its conserved first and last residue. The D gene is left open where the match is weak. Expanded clones are given a class, and other clones once, few, many or no size at all.

clone_size j_call v_call d_call cdr3_aa cdr3_nt
NA TRBJ2-3 TRBV7-7 TRBD1 CASSPLGGQGTDTQYF TGTGCCAGCAGCCCCCTGGGGGGACAGGGCACAGATACGCAGTATTTT
NA TRBJ2-7 TRBV2 TRBD1 CASIRTGGIEQYF TGTGCCAGCATCCGGACAGGGGGGATCGAGCAGTACTTC
NA TRBJ2-7 TRBV19 TRBD2 CASTAQPGLASYEQYF TGTGCCAGTACCGCACAACCGGGACTAGCGAGTTACGAGCAGTACTTC
many TRBJ2-1 TRBV24-1 NA CATSDRERRGEQFF TGTGCCACCAGCGACCGGGAGAGACGCGGGGAGCAGTTCTTC
NA TRBJ2-7 TRBV7-2 NA CASSLPRSQQYF TGTGCCAGCAGCCTCCCTCGGAGCCAGCAGTACTTC
NA TRBJ2-5 TRBV24-1 NA CATARAGGETQYF TGTGCCACCGCACGGGCAGGAGGAGAGACCCAGTACTTC
NA TRBJ2-5 TRBV5-5 TRBD1 CASSSDRAGENEQYF TGTGCCAGCAGCTCTGACAGGGCCGGAGAAAATGAGCAGTACTTC
NA TRBJ2-1 TRBV3-1 TRBD2 CASSPRRDNSGRGYNEQFF TGTGCCAGCAGCCCTAGACGGGATAATAGCGGGAGAGGCTACAATGAGCAGTTCTTC
many TRBJ2-5 TRBV9 NA CASSGGQYQETQYF TGTGCCAGCAGCGGAGGACAATACCAAGAGACCCAGTACTTC
many TRBJ2-1 TRBV7-9 NA CASSLFTEQFF TGTGCCAGCAGCTTGTTTACGGAGCAGTTCTTC
NA TRBJ2-3 TRBV3-1 NA CASSQGRDSDTQYF TGTGCCAGCAGCCAAGGCCGGGACTCCGATACGCAGTATTTT
few TRBJ2-4 TRBV5-1 NA CASRRVEGGNIQYF TGCGCCAGCAGACGGGTCGAGGGAGGAAACATTCAGTACTTC
many TRBJ2-1 TRBV5-1 NA CASSPALRYNEQFF TGCGCCAGCAGCCCGGCCCTTCGATACAATGAGCAGTTCTTC
once TRBJ2-1 TRBV29-1 TRBD2 CSVPRTSGSEQFF TGCAGCGTACCCCGGACTAGCGGGAGCGAGCAGTTCTTC
NA TRBJ2-5 TRBV9 TRBD1 CASSVRGTTYAQYF TGTGCCAGCAGCGTCAGGGGGACCACCTACGCGCAGTACTTC
few TRBJ1-5 TRBV4-3 NA CASSQDRRGISQHF TGCGCCAGCAGCCAAGATCGGCGGGGAATCAGCCAGCATTTT
NA TRBJ2-1 TRBV10-3 TRBD2 CVISEPGLVSDEQFF TGTGTCATCAGTGAGCCGGGACTAGTGAGCGATGAGCAGTTCTTC
NA TRBJ2-1 TRBV5-4 NA CASSWGEYNEQFF TGTGCCAGCAGCTGGGGCGAGTACAATGAGCAGTTCTTC
once TRBJ2-2 TRBV7-2 NA CASVTGPNTGELFF TGTGCCAGCGTGACCGGACCGAATACCGGGGAGCTGTTTTTT
NA TRBJ2-3 TRBV20-1 NA CSAGAHGFGGTTDTQYF TGCAGTGCGGGCGCCCACGGGTTTGGGGGTACCACAGATACGCAGTATTTT
many TRBJ2-7 TRBV20-1 NA CSAPRGGAALEQYF TGCAGTGCTCCCCGAGGTGGGGCCGCGCTTGAGCAGTACTTC
NA TRBJ2-3 TRBV20-1 NA CSGLMGDTQYF TGCAGCGGGCTGATGGGGGATACGCAGTATTTT
NA TRBJ1-2 TRBV12-3/TRBV12-4 NA CASSSGASSGYTF TGTGCCAGCAGTTCAGGGGCTAGTTCTGGCTACACCTTC
NA TRBJ1-4 TRBV19 NA CASRVGPTTNEKLFF TGTGCCAGTCGGGTTGGCCCGACAACTAATGAAAAACTGTTTTTT
few TRBJ1-4 TRBV12-3/TRBV12-4 TRBD1 CASRPTGSNEKLFF TGTGCCAGCAGGCCGACAGGGTCTAATGAAAAACTGTTTTTT
few TRBJ2-7 TRBV12-3/TRBV12-4 NA CASNTLARGYEQYF TGTGCCAGCAACACACTAGCTCGGGGCTACGAGCAGTACTTC
few TRBJ2-5 TRBV7-2 TRBD1 CASSPRTGVGETQYF TGTGCCAGCAGCCCTCGGACAGGGGTCGGTGAGACCCAGTACTTC
few TRBJ1-2 TRBV29-1 NA CSVSPGPGAEGYTF TGCAGCGTTTCACCGGGACCCGGGGCAGAGGGCTACACCTTC
many TRBJ2-3 TRBV27 TRBD2 CASSLGLAGGDTQYF TGTGCCAGCAGTTTGGGACTAGCGGGAGGAGATACGCAGTATTTT
many TRBJ2-1 TRBV13 TRBD2 CASSTWTSGSYNEQFF TGTGCCAGCAGCACATGGACTAGCGGGAGTTACAATGAGCAGTTCTTC
NA TRBJ2-3 TRBV20-1 TRBD2 CSARGVISGRADTQYF TGCAGTGCTAGAGGGGTCATAAGCGGGAGGGCAGATACGCAGTATTTT
NA TRBJ2-1 TRBV12-3/TRBV12-4 NA CASRFARDRGEQFF TGTGCCAGCCGTTTTGCCCGGGATCGAGGTGAGCAGTTCTTC
NA TRBJ1-5 TRBV5-6 NA CASSTVYGTDSNQPRHF TGTGCCAGCAGCACTGTTTACGGGACGGATAGCAATCAGCCCCGGCATTTT
NA TRBJ2-7 TRBV6-5 NA CASSYQRLGQSYEQYF TGTGCCAGCAGTTACCAGAGACTAGGACAATCCTACGAGCAGTACTTC
NA TRBJ2-7 TRBV4-2 NA CASSQGTSTEQYF TGTGCCAGCAGCCAGGGAACCTCTACTGAGCAGTACTTC
NA TRBJ2-3 TRBV9 NA CASSVVWETDTQYF TGTGCCAGCAGCGTAGTGTGGGAGACAGATACGCAGTATTTT
NA TRBJ2-1 TRBV5-1 NA CANSEPAGEQFF TGCGCCAACAGCGAGCCCGCAGGTGAGCAGTTCTTC